This entry concerns a single T cell receptor (beta chain). What it binds is not known. This sample was included in a study of cytotoxic CD8 clonotypes in ibrutinib-treated CLL. Findings and limits, study-wide: The times at which samples were taken varied between sustained-remission and progressing patients.

V lost 4 bases, J lost 6 bases, and 6 bases lay in between. The CDR3 is 12 amino acids. From germline, CDR1 is KGHSH and CDR2 LQKENI. Target depth was 1 in 200,000 to 1 in 1 million T cells, about 10x per clonotype. Clones were read by immunoSEQ multiplex PCR, and TCRdb kept only the in-frame ones, dropping some. This repertoire shows 150,000 to 200,000 clones, about 80% found once; its top ten account for 4.6%. The sample was PBMCs, taken after 24 months of ibrutinib treatment. The chain combines TRBV18 with TRBJ2-2; D is ambiguous. The origin of this receptor is a human donor with chronic lymphocytic leukemia. The CDR3 nucleotides read TGTGCCAGCTCACTAAGGGCCGGGGAGCTGTTTTTT. Translating gives CASSLRAGELFF.